This TCR beta chain was profiled in a study of human T cells and chemical hapten exposure. Overall study context: Sensitizing treatment utilized 2% DPC over a roughly 2 cm by roughly 2 cm portion of upper inner arm skin.

It was the library that attached unique molecular identifiers to individual cDNA molecules. A single record per CDR3 protein comes from TCRdb applying MiXCR to the RACE reads. The sample holds some 70,000 distinct CDR3 sequences, about 10% seen once. The germline V and J ends were trimmed by 6 bases and 4 bases, with 13 bases remaining between them. The CDR3 runs 13 residues. The germline V gene encodes CDR1 MDHEN and CDR2 SYDVKM. Time point indicated: pre-sensitization, week 0. Treatment reported: therapeutic diphenylcyclopropenone sensitization with weekly scalp DPC. From whole blood left unfractionated, total RNA was extracted.

Sequences were derived from whole blood, sampled in connection with sensitization to the hapten diphenylcyclopropenone (DPC). This TCR was sampled from a woman aged 45-60 years with alopecia areata. Some clones in this sample may be carry-over from other donors' samples. This chain joins TRBV28 and TRBJ2-7; no firm D call. The CDR3 sequence is CASRTTVSYEQYF. The CDR3 nucleotides read TGTGCCAGCAGGACAACAGTGAGTTACGAGCAGTACTTC.